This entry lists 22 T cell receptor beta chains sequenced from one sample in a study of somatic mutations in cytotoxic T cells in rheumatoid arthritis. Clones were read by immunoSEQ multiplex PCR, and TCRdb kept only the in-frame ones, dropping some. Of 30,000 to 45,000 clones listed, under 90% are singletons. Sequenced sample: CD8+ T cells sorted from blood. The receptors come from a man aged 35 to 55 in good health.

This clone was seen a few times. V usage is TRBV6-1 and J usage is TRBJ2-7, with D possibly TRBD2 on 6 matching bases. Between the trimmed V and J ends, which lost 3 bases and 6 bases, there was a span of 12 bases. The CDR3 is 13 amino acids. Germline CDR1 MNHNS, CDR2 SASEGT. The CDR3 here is CASSDAGPREQYF. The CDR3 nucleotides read TGTGCCAGCAGTGATGCGGGACCGCGCGAGCAGTACTTC.

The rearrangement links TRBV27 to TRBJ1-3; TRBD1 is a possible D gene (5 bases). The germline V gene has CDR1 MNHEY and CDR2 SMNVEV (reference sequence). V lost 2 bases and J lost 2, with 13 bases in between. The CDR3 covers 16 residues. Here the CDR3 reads CASSLEGTFPGNTIYF. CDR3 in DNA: TGTGCCAGCAGTTTAGAGGGGACTTTCCCTGGAAACACCATATATTTT.

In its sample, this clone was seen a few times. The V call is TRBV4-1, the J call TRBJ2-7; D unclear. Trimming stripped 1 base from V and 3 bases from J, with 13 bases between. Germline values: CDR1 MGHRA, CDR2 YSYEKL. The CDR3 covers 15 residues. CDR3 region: CASSQVFVGDYEQYF. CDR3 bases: TGCGCCAGCAGCCAAGTCTTCGTCGGAGACTACGAGCAGTACTTC.

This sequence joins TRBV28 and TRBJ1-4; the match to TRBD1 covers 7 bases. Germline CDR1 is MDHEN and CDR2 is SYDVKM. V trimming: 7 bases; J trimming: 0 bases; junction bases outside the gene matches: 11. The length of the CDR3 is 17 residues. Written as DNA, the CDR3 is TGTGCCAGCACCACCCCGACAGGGATTGCAACTAATGAAAAACTGTTTTTT. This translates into CASTTPTGIATNEKLFF.

CDR3 protein: CASSSLTDKSTGELFF. The CDR3 DNA follows: TGTGCCAGCAGCTCCCTTACCGACAAATCGACCGGGGAGCTGTTTTTT. The J gene is TRBJ2-2, the V gene TRBV11-3; D is unresolved. This CDR3 has 16 residues. The germline CDR1 and CDR2 sequences are SGHNT and YENEEA. V was pared by 4 bases and J by 5 bases, with 17 bases between. Supplemented by reference TRBV11-3 and TRBJ2-2, the full variable domain reads EAGVVQSPRYKIIEKKQPVAFWCNPISGHNTLYWYLQNLGQGPELLIRYENEEAVDDSQLPKDRFSAERLKGVDSTLKIQPAELGDSAVYLCASSSLTDKSTGELFFGEGSRLTVL.

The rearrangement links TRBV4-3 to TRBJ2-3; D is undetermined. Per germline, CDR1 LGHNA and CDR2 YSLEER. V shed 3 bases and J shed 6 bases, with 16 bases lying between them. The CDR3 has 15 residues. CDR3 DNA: TGCGCCAGCAGCCATTCCCCCTATAACGGGGATACGCAGTATTTT. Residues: CASSHSPYNGDTQYF.

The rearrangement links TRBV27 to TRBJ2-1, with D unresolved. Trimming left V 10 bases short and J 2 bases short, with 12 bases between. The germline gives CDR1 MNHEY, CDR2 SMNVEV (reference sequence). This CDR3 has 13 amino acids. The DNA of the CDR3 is TGTGCCACCCAAACTTCTACCTACAATGAGCAGTTCTTC. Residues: CATQTSTYNEQFF.

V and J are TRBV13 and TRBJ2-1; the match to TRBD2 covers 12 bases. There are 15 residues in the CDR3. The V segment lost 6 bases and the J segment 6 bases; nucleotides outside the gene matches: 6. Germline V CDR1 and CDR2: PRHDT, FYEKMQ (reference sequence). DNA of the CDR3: TGTGCCAGCAGATGGACTAGCGGGGACTTCAATGAGCAGTTCTTC. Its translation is CASRWTSGDFNEQFF.

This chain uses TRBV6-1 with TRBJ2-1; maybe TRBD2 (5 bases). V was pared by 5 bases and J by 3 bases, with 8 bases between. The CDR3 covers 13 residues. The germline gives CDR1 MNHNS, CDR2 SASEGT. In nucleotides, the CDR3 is TGTGCCAGCAGTACAGAGGGCTACAATGAGCAGTTCTTC. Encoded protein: CASSTEGYNEQFF.

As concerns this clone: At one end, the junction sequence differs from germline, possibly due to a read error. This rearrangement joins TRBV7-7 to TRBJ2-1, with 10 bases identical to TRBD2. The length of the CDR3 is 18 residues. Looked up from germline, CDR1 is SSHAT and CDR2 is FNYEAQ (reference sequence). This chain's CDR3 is CASSRDRRGTSDYNEQFF. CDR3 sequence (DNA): TGTGCTAGCAGCCGGGACAGAAGAGGGACTAGCGACTACAATGAGCAGTTCTTC.

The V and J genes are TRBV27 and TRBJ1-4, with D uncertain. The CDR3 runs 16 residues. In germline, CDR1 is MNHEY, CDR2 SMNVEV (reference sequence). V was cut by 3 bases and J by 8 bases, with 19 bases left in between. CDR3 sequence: CASSFETGEVPEKLFF. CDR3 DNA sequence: TGTGCCAGCAGTTTTGAAACCGGGGAGGTTCCGGAAAAACTGTTTTTT.

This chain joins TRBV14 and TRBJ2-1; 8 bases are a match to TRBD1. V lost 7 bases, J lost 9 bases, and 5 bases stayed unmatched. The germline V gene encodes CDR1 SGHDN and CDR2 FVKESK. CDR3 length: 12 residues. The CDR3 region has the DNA TGTGCCAGCACCCCAGGGGGCGCTGAGCAGTTCTTC. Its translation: CASTPGGAEQFF.

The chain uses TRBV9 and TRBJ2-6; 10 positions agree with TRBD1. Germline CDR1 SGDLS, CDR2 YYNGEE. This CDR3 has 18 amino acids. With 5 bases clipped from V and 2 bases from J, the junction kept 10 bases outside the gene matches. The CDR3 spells CASRAPGTGVTGANVLTF. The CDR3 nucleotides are TGTGCCAGCAGAGCTCCCGGGACAGGGGTTACTGGGGCCAACGTCCTGACTTTC.

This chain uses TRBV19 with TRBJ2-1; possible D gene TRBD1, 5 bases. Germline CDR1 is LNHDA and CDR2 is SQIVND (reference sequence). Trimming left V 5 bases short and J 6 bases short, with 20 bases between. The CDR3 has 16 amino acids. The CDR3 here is CASSPGQGLMINEQFF. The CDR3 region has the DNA TGTGCCAGTAGTCCCGGGCAGGGTTTAATGATCAATGAGCAGTTCTTC.

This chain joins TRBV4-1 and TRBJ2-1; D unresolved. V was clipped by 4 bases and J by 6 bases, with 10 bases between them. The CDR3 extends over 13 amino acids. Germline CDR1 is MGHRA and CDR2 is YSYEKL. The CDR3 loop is CASSPGILNEQFF. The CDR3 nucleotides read TGCGCCAGCAGCCCCGGTATCCTCAATGAGCAGTTCTTC.

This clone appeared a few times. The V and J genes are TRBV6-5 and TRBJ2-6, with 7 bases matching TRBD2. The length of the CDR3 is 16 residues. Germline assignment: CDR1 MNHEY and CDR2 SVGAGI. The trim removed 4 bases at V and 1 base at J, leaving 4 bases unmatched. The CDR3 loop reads CASSFREGSGANVLTF. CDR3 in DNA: TGTGCCAGCAGTTTCAGGGAGGGGTCTGGGGCCAACGTCCTGACTTTC.

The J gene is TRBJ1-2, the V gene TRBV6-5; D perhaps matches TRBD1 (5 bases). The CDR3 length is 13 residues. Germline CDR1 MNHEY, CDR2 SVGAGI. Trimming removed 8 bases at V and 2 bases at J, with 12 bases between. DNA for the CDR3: TGTGCCAGCCCATTGGGACGGAACTATGGCTACACCTTC. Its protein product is CASPLGRNYGYTF.

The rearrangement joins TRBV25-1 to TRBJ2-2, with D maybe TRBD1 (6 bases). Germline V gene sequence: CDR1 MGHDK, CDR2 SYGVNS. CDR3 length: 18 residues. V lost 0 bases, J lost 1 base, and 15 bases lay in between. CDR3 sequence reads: CASSEYPERGMNTGELFF. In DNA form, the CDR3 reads TGTGCCAGCAGTGAATATCCCGAGAGGGGGATGAACACCGGGGAGCTGTTTTTT.

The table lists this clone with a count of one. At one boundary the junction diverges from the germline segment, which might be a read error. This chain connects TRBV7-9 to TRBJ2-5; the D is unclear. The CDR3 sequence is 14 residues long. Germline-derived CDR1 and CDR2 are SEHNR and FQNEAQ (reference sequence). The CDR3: CTSSLVSLRETQYF. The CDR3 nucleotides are TGTACCAGCAGCTTAGTTTCTCTCAGGGAGACCCAGTACTTC. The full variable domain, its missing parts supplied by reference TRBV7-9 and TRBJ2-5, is DTGVSQNPRHKITKRGQNVTFRCDPISEHNRLYWYRQTLGQGPEFLTYFQNEAQLEKSRLLSDRFSAERPKGSFSTLEIQRTEQGDSAMYLCTSSLVSLRETQYFGPGTRLLVL.

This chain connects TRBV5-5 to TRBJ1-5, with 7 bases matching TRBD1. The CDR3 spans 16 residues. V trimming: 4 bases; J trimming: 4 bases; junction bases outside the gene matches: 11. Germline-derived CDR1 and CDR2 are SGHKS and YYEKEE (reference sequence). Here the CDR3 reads CASSPGLGTENQPQHF. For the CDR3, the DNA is TGTGCCAGCAGCCCTGGTCTCGGGACAGAGAATCAGCCCCAGCATTTT.

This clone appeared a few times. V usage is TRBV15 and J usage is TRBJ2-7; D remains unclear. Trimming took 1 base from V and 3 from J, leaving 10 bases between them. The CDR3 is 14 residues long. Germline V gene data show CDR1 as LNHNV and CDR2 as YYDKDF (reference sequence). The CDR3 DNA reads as TGTGCCACCAGCAGAGCCGGCACAAGCTACGAGCAGTACTTC. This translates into CATSRAGTSYEQYF.

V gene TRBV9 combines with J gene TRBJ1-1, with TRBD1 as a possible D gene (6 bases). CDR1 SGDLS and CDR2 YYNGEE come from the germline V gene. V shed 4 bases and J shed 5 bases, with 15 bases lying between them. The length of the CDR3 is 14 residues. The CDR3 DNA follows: TGTGCCAGCAGCCAAGGGGGGGGAGATACTGAAGCTTTCTTT. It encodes CASSQGGGDTEAFF.